The following is a TCR beta chain sequence with its context. What it binds is unknown. The data were obtained in a study of graft-versus-host responses after intestinal transplantation. About the research overall: Each recipient received a multivisceral, liver-intestinal, or isolated intestinal graft. Recipients across the board were started on anti-thymocyte globulin induction, then kept on tacrolimus and steroids for two to three years. Study-level results: Researchers found GvH clones in recipient marrow, and some showed up first in ileum or blood. Some patients had graft-donor T cell macrochimerism, and their allografts showed high graft-versus-host to host-versus-graft clonal ratios.

Sequenced by immunoSEQ multiplex PCR; TCRdb stores in-frame clones only, minus some. The table includes 60,000 to 90,000 clones, around 91% detected once. Trimming took off 4 bases at V and 6 bases at J, with 12 bases between the two ends. Per the germline V gene, CDR1 is PRHDT and CDR2 is FYEKMQ (reference sequence). This CDR3 is 14 amino acids long. The rearrangement links TRBV13 to TRBJ2-2, with D perhaps matching TRBD2 (6 bases). The sequence derives from a human donor who received an intestinal transplant. This material consisted of unstimulated CD8+ T cells sorted from spleen or lymph node cells, taken before intestinal transplant. Here the CDR3 DNA reads TGTGCCAGCAGCTCCGGAGGGGTGGCCGGGGAGCTGTTTTTT. This gives the protein CASSSGGVAGELFF. The whole variable domain, remainder taken from reference TRBV13 and TRBJ2-2, is AAGVIQSPRHLIKEKRETATLKCYPIPRHDTVYWYQQGPGQDPQFLISFYEKMQSDKGSIPDRFSAQQFSDYHSELNMSSLELGDSALYFCASSSGGVAGELFFGEGSRLTVL.